These T cell receptor beta chains were read from a single sample in a study of OX40 agonist ivuxolimab in advanced cancers. The data were produced by immunoSEQ multiplex PCR, yet TCRdb's version contains in-frame clones alone and is incomplete. The sample gives over 15,000 clones, roughly 70% of which show up once; about 24% is in the top ten. Sequencing was performed on CD4+ or CD8+ T cells sorted from blood, taken in a trial of the OX40 agonist ivuxolimab. These receptors all stem from an adult with an advanced solid tumor such as melanoma, head and neck, liver or kidney cancer. CDR3s include the opening cysteine and the closing phenylalanine or tryptophan. The D gene is left open where the match is weak. For some rows the clone size is stated as once, few or many, or as a class when expanded; others skip it.

J gene	D gene	clone size	V gene	CDR3 protein	CDR3 DNA
TRBJ2-7	TRBD1	.	TRBV28	CASSRAQTGVDYEQYF	TGTGCCAGCAGTCGGGCCCAGACAGGGGTTGATTACGAGCAGTACTTC
TRBJ2-7	TRBD1	.	TRBV2	CASNSLGQGVGEQYF	TGTGCCAGCAACTCGCTCGGACAGGGGGTAGGCGAGCAGTACTTC
TRBJ1-1	.	few	TRBV4-3	CASSQDFSGTEAFF	TGCGCCAGCAGCCAAGATTTTTCGGGCACTGAAGCTTTCTTT
TRBJ2-2	.	.	TRBV27	CASSRGTSGTGELFF	TGTGCCAGCAGCAGGGGGACTAGTGGTACCGGGGAGCTGTTTTTT
TRBJ1-1	.	.	TRBV25-1	CASRRGGYTEASF	TGTGCCAGCCGACGGGGGGGCTACACTGAAGCTTCCTTT
TRBJ2-7	.	.	TRBV9	CASSVAGGLTYEQYF	TGTGCCAGCAGCGTAGCCGGGGGGCTTACCTACGAGCAGTACTTC
TRBJ1-1	.	once	TRBV10-3	CAISESRGANTEAFF	TGTGCCATCAGTGAAAGTCGGGGGGCGAACACTGAAGCTTTCTTT
TRBJ2-7	.	.	TRBV9	CASSVVAEAYEQYF	TGTGCCAGCAGCGTGGTAGCGGAGGCCTACGAGCAGTACTTC
TRBJ2-5	.	.	TRBV11-2	CASSQEETQYF	TGTGCCAGCAGCCAGGAAGAGACCCAGTACTTC
TRBJ1-1	TRBD1	.	TRBV27	CASSLDRGNTEAFF	TGTGCCAGCAGTTTAGACAGGGGGAACACTGAAGCTTTCTTT
TRBJ1-5	TRBD1	.	TRBV4-3	CASSADRGVGQPQHF	TGCGCCAGCAGCGCGGACAGGGGCGTAGGTCAGCCCCAGCATTTT
TRBJ1-5	TRBD1	few	TRBV6-5	CASSLGQGGQPQHF	TGTGCCAGCAGCCTTGGACAGGGGGGACAGCCCCAGCATTTT
TRBJ2-1	.	few	TRBV6-5	CASSYGSEQFF	TGTGCCAGCAGTTACGGCTCTGAGCAGTTCTTC
TRBJ1-1	.	few	TRBV4-1	CASSQDGTGFTEAFF	TGCGCCAGCAGCCAAGATGGTACTGGTTTTACTGAAGCTTTCTTT